The rows below give T cell receptor beta chains drawn from one sample of a study of blood T cells in healthy people across ages. Using its own MiXCR run on the 5' RACE reads, TCRdb lists one record per CDR3 protein. Altogether 550,000 to 800,000 distinct CDR3 sequences are present, roughly 32% being singletons, with the ten largest covering 15% to 17%. Source material: blood. The receptors stem from a woman of 80 years or more in good health. Both conserved end residues are part of each CDR3. For some rows the clone size is stated as once, few or many, or as a class when expanded; others skip it.

clone_size v_call cdr3_aa
NA TRBV30 CAWSPNRGALNEQFF
NA TRBV7-2 CATAETYQAGEQFF
NA TRBV7-2 CASSFGRAGSSSGNTIYF
many TRBV3-1 CASLLGGSSGEQFF
NA TRBV4-1 CASSQITGVEQYF
many TRBV7-9 CAPGGDTGELFF
NA TRBV5-1 CASSGTRANYGYTF
NA TRBV6-1 CASRSDREGSPLHF
many TRBV2 CASSEALGRAQPQHF
NA TRBV12-3/TRBV12-4 CASSGHGRGEQYF
many TRBV11-3 CASSLGLAGGSSVEEQFF
NA TRBV15 CATSSGPGPGTANYGYTF
many TRBV10-3 CAISGGGGETQYF
NA TRBV7-3 CASSLRTSGGDNEQFF
many TRBV9 CASSVVLAGGTDTQYF
many TRBV15 CATSRDRTEGTEAFF
many TRBV11-2 CASSLSEGKPQHF
NA TRBV27 CASRAPGPPDTQYF
NA TRBV5-1 CASSLPGALNTGELFF
NA TRBV29-1 CSVEVGVQEESSYNSPLHF
many TRBV30 CAWRKSGARETQYF
NA TRBV28 CASNLNTEAFF
many TRBV29-1 CSVEHGGKLFF
NA TRBV20-1 CSARDRGLVSVRNSNQPQHF
NA TRBV20-1 CSTRGGGTSLYEQYF
many TRBV20-1 CSANGGGGYEQYF
NA TRBV6-4 CASSESGPGNKQFF
many TRBV9 CASSPSGHFYGYTF
NA TRBV11-2 CASSFLAAQEAQYF
NA TRBV18 CASSPPDREYGYTF
few TRBV6-1 CASNPGPHPSGNTIYF
NA TRBV9 CASSYIKGQQPQHF
few TRBV19 CASRGVLESFPPGNIQYF
many TRBV7-9 CASSPLSGEITDTQYF
NA TRBV7-2 CASTQNSYNEQFF
NA TRBV30 CAWSVLGSGEAFF